These 6 T cell receptor beta chains were sequenced from one sample in a study of blood T cell repertoires in COVID-19 (dated by TCRdb to the early 2020s). The method was the immunoSEQ multiplex PCR assay. The table comes from immuneACCESS by way of TCRdb, which keeps in-frame sequences with V and J called. Part of the clones is missing from these tables; in studies checked, under half for an unresolved V gene and the rest for unknown reasons. In all, the sample holds more than 110,000 clones, and approximately 80% of those were seen once. The ten largest clones capture 5% to 7.5% of the sample. Sequencing used peripheral blood. The receptor source for this set is a human donor in a cohort sampled during active COVID-19.

This chain joins TRBV2 and TRBJ2-3; TRBD1 aligns across 10 bases. The CDR3 totals 15 residues. The V gene's germline CDR1 is SNHLY and CDR2 FYNNEI. J gave up 5 bases and V 6 bases, and 8 bases lay outside the gene matches. CDR3 DNA sequence: TGTGCCAGCAGAAATGACAGGGGGCTCGGAGATACGCAGTATTTT. Its protein product is CASRNDRGLGDTQYF.

The chain carries TRBV4-3 and TRBJ2-5, with 8 bases aligning to TRBD2. Per germline, CDR1 LGHNA and CDR2 YSLEER. The CDR3 has 14 amino acids. After removal of 1 base from V and 9 bases from J, the junction contained 7 bases not matched to a gene. CDR3 nucleotides: TGCGCCAGCAGCCAAGGGACTCGGCGGGGGGCCCAGTACTTC. This encodes CASSQGTRRGAQYF.

This sequence joins TRBV25-1 and TRBJ2-1; TRBD2 might be the D (8 bases). V shed 7 bases and J shed 3 bases, with 19 bases lying between them. The CDR3 has 16 amino acids. CDR1 is MGHDK, CDR2 SYGVNS, per germline. The CDR3 region has the DNA TGTGCCAGCACCGGAAGGGGGCGGGGGGTCTACAATGAGCAGTTCTTC. Translation: CASTGRGRGVYNEQFF.

This chain links TRBV19 with TRBJ2-5, with D possibly TRBD1 on 5 matching bases. The CDR3 totals 11 residues. The V and J ends lost 7 bases and 4 bases respectively, with 7 bases between them. Per the germline V gene, CDR1 is LNHDA and CDR2 is SQIVND (reference sequence). The CDR3 here is CASTTGETQYF. The DNA of the CDR3 is TGTGCCAGTACAACAGGAGAGACCCAGTACTTC.

The CDR3 DNA reads as TGTGCCAGCAGCCGGAGACTAGCGGGGGGATCATCTTACAATGAGCAGTTCTTC. Protein sequence: CASSRRLAGGSSYNEQFF. The J gene is TRBJ2-1, the V gene TRBV7-2; TRBD2 matches 13 bases. J was trimmed by 4 bases and V by 5 bases; bases with no gene match: 11. This CDR3 has 18 residues. Germline V gene lookup returns CDR1 SGHTA and CDR2 FQGNSA.

This rearrangement joins TRBV29-1 to TRBJ2-1; no firm D call. CDR1 SQVTM and CDR2 ANQGSEA come from the germline V gene. Trimming shortened V by 4 bases and J by 6 bases, and 4 bases separated the two germline ends. The CDR3 has 10 residues. CDR3 sequence reads: CSVATNEQFF. The CDR3 region has the DNA TGCAGCGTTGCTACCAATGAGCAGTTCTTC.